This T cell receptor (beta chain) was observed in a study of blood T cell repertoires in COVID-19. Study summary: The study drew acute and convalescent COVID-19 samples from the United States, Italy and Spain.

This CDR3 has 13 residues. V gave up 6 bases and J gave up 8 bases, with 16 bases separating them. The germline CDR1 and CDR2 sequences are MNHEY and SVGAGI. Repertoires were generated with immunoSEQ multiplex PCR, while TCRdb's copy carries only in-frame clones and drops some. The sample has approximately 210,000 clones, 83% seen once. The TCR originated in a woman aged 65 to 85 with active or convalescent COVID-19. The sample taken for sequencing was peripheral blood. J is TRBJ1-2 and V is TRBV6-5; a weak D match, TRBD1 (5 bases). The CDR3 coding sequence is TGTGCCAGCAGCAAGCAGGGAACACGGGGCTACACCTTC. Protein sequence: CASSKQGTRGYTF.